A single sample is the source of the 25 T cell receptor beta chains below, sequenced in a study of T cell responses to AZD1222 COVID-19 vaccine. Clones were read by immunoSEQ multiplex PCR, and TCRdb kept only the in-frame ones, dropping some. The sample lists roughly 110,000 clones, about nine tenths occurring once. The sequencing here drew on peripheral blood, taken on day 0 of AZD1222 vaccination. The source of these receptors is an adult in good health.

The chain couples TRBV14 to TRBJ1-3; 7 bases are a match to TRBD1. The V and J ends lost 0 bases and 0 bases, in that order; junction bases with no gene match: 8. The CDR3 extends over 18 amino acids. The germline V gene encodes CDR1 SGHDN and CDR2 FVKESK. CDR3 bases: TGTGCCAGCAGCCAAGAGGGGGTAGACAGGGCCTCTGGAAACACCATATATTTT. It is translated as CASSQEGVDRASGNTIYF.

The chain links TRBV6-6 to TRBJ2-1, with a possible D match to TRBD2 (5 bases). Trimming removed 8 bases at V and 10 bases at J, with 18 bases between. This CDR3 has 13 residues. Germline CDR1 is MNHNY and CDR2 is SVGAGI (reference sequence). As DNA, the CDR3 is TGTGCCAGCGGGGTTGAGAGCGGCCTCGAGCAGTTCTTC. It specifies CASGVESGLEQFF.

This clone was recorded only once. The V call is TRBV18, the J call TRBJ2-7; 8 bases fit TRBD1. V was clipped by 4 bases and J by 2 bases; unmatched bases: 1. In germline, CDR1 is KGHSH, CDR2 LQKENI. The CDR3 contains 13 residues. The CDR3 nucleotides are TGTGCCAGCTCACGACAGGGGACCTACGAGCAGTACTTC. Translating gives CASSRQGTYEQYF. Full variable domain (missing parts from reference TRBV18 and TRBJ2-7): NAGVMQNPRHLVRRRGQEARLRCSPMKGHSHVYWYRQLPEEGLKFMVYLQKENIIDESGMPKERFSAEFPKEGPSILRIQQVVRGDSAAYFCASSRQGTYEQYFGPGTRLTVT.

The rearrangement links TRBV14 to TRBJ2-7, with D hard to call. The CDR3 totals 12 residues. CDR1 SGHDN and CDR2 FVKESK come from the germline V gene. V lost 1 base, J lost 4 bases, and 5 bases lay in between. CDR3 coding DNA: TGTGCCAGCAGCCAAGCACGATACGAGCAGTACTTC. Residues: CASSQARYEQYF.

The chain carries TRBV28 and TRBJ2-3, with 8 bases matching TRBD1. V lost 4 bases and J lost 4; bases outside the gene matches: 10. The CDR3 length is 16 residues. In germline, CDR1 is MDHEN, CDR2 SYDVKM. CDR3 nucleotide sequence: TGTGCCAGCAGTTCAGGGGGCAAAGGATGGGCAGATACGCAGTATTTT. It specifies CASSSGGKGWADTQYF.

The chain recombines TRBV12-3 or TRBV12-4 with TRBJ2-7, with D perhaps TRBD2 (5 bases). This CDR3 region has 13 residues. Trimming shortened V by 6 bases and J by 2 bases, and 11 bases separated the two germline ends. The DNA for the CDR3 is TGTGCCAGCAGCCCGACGGGAACCTACGAGCAGTACTTC. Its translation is CASSPTGTYEQYF.

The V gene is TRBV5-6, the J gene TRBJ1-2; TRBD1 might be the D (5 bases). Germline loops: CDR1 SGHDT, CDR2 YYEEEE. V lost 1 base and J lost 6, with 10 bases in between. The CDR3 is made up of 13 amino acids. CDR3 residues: CASSLRGVNGYTF. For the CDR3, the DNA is TGTGCCAGCAGCTTGAGAGGGGTCAATGGCTACACCTTC.

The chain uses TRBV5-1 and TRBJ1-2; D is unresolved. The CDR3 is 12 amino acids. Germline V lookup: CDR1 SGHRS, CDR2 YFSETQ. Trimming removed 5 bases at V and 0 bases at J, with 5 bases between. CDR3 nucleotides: TGCGCCAGCAGGGGAACTAACTATGGCTACACCTTC. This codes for CASRGTNYGYTF.

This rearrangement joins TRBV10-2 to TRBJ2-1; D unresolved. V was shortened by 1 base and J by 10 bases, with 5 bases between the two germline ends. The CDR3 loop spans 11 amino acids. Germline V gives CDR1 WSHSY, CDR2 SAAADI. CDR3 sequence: CASSEWREQFF. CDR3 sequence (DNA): TGCGCCAGCAGTGAGTGGCGCGAGCAGTTCTTC.

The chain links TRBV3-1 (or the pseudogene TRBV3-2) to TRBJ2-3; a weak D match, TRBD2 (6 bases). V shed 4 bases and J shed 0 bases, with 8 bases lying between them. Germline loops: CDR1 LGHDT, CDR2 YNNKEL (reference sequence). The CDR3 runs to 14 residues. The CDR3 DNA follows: TGTGCCAGCAGCCCCCGGGGGAGCACAGATACGCAGTATTTT. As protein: CASSPRGSTDTQYF.

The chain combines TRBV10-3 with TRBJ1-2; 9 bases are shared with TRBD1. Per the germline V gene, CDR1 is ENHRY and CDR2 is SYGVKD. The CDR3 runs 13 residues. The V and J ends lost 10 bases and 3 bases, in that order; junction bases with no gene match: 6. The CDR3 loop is CATNRGLDYGYTF. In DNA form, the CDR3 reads TGTGCCACCAACAGGGGGCTGGACTATGGCTACACCTTC.

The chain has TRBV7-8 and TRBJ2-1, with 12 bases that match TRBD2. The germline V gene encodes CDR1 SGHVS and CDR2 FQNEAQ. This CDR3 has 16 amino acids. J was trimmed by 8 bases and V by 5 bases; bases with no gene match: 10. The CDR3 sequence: CASSHRLAGERYEQFF. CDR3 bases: TGTGCCAGCAGCCACAGACTAGCGGGAGAAAGGTATGAGCAGTTCTTC.

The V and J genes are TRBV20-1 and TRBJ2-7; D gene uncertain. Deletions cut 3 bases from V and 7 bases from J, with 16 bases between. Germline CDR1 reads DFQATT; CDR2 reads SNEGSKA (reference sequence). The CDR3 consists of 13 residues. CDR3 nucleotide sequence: TGCAGTGCTAGTTCGGATAGACTGGGTGAGCAGTACTTC. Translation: CSASSDRLGEQYF.

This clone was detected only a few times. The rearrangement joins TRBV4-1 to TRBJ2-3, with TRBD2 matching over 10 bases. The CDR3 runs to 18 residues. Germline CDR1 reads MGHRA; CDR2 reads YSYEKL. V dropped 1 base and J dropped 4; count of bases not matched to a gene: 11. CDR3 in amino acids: CASSQGPWASGSSDTQYF. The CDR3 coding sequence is TGCGCCAGCAGCCAAGGCCCTTGGGCTAGCGGGAGTTCAGATACGCAGTATTTT.

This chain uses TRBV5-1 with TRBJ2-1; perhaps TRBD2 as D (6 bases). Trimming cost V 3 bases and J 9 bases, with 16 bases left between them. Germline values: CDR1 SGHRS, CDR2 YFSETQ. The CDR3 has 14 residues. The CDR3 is CASSWRETFGEQFF. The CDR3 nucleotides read TGCGCCAGCAGCTGGCGGGAAACATTCGGTGAGCAGTTCTTC.

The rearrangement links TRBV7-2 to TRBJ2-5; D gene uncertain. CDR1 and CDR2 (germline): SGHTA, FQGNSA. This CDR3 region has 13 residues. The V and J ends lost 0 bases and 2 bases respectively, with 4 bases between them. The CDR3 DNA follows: TGTGCCAGCAGCTTAGCACAGCAAGAGACCCAGTACTTC. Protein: CASSLAQQETQYF. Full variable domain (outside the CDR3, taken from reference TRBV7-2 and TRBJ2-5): GAGVSQSPSNKVTEKGKDVELRCDPISGHTALYWYRQSLGQGLEFLIYFQGNSAPDKSGLPSDRFSAERTGGSVSTLTIQRTQQEDSAVYLCASSLAQQETQYFGPGTRLLVL.

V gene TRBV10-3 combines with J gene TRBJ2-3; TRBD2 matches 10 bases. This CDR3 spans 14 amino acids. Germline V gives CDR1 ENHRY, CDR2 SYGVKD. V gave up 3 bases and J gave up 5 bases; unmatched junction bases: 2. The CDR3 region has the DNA TGTGCCATCAGTGAACGGACTAGCGGAGATACGCAGTATTTT. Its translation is CAISERTSGDTQYF.

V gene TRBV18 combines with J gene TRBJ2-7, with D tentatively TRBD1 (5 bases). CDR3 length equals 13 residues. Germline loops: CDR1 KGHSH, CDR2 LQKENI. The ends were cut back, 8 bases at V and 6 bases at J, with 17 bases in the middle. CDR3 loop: CASLLADRSEQYF. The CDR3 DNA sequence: TGTGCCAGCCTCCTGGCCGACAGATCCGAGCAGTACTTC.

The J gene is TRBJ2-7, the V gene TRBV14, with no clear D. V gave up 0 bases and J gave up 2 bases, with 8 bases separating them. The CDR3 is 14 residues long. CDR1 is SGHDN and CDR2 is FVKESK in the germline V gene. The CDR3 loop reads CASSQDVATYEQYF. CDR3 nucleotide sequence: TGTGCCAGCAGCCAAGACGTAGCCACCTACGAGCAGTACTTC.

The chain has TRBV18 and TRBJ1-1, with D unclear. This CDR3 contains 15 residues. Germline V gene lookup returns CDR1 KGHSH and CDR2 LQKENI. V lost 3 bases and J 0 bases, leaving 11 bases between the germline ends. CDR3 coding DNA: TGTGCCAGCTCACCCTCGCAGGCTATGAACACTGAAGCTTTCTTT. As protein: CASSPSQAMNTEAFF.

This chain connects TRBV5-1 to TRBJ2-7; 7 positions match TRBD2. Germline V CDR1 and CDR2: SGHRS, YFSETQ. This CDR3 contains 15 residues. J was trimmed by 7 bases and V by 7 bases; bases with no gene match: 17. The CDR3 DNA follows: TGCGCCAGCGGGTACCTGGGGGAGGGCCCGGAGGAGCAGTACTTC. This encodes CASGYLGEGPEEQYF.

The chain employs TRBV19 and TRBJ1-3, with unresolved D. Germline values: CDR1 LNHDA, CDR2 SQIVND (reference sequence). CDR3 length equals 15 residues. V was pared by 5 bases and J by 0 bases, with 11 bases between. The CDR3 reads CASSPPGLSGNTIYF. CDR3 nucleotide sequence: TGTGCCAGTAGTCCTCCTGGCCTCTCTGGAAACACCATATATTTT.

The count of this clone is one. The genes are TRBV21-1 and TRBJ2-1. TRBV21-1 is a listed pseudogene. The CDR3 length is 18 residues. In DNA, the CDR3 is TGTGCCAGCAGCAAATGGACCAGCCCAATTTCCCTCTACAATGAGCAGTTCTTC. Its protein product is CASSKWTSPISLYNEQFF.

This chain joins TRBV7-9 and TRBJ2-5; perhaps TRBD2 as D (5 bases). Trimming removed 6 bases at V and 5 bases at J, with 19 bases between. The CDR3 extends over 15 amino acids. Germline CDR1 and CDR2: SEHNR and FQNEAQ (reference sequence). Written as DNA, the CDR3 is TGTGCCAGCAGTTATAACGGGGAAGCGGCCGAGACCCAGTACTTC. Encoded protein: CASSYNGEAAETQYF.

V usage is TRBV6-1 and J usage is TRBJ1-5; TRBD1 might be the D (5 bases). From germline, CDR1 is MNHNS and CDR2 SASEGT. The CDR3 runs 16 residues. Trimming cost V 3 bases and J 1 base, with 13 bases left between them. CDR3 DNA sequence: TGTGCCAGCAGTGATGGTTTTGGGGGGAGCAATCAGCCCCAGCATTTT. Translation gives CASSDGFGGSNQPQHF.